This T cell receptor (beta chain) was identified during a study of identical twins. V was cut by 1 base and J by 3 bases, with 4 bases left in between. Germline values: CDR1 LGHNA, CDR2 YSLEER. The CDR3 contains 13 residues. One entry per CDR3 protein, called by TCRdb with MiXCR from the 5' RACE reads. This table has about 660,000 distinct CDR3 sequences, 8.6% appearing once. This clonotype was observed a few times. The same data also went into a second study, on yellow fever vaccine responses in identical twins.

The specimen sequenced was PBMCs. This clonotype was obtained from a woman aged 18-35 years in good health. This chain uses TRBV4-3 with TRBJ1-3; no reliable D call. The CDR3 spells CASSQVRGNTIYF. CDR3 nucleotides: TGCGCCAGCAGCCAAGTTCGTGGAAACACCATATATTTT.